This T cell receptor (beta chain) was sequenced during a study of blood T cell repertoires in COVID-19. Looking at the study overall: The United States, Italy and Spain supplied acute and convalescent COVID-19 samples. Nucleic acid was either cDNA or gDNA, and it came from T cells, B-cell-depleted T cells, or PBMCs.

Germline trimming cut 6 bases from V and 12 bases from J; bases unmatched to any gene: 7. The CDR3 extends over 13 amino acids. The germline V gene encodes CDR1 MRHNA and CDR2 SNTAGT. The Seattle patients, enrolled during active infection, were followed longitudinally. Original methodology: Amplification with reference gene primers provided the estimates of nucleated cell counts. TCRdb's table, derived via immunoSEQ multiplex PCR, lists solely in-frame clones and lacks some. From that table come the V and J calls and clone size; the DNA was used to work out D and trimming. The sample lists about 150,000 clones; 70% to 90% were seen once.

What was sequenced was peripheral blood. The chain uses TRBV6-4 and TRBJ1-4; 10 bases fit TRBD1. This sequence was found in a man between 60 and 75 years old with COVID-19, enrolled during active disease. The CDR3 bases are TGTGCCAGCAGCCGGGACAGGGGTTTGGAACTGTTTTTT. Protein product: CASSRDRGLELFF.